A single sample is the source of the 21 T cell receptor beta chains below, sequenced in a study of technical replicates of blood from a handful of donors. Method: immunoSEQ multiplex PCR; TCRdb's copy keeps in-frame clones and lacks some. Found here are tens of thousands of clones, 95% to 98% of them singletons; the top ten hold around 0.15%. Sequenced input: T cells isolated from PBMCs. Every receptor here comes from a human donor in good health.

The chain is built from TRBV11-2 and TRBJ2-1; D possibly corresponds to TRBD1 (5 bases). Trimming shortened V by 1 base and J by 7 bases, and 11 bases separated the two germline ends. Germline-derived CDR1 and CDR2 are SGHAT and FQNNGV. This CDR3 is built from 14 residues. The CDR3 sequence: CASSLVAGPNEQFF. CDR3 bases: TGTGCCAGCAGCTTAGTCGCAGGGCCGAATGAGCAGTTCTTC.

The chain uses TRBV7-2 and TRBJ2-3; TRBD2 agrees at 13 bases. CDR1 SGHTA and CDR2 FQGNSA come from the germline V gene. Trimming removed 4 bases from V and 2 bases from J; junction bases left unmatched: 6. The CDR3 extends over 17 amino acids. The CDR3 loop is CASSSGLAGAHTDTQYF. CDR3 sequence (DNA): TGTGCCAGCAGCTCCGGACTAGCGGGGGCGCACACAGATACGCAGTATTTT.

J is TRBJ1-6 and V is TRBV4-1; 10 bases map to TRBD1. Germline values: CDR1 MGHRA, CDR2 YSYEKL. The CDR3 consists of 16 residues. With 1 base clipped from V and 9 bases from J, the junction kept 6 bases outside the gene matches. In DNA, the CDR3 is TGCGCCAGCAGCCAAGTGGGACAGGGGTTCGGTTCACCCCTCCACTTT. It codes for CASSQVGQGFGSPLHF.

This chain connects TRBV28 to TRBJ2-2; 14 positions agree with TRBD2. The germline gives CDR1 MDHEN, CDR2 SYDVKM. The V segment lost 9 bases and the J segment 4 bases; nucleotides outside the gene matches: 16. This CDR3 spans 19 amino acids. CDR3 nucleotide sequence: TGTGCCAGTCTAAGTTGGGGACTAGCGGGAGTGGGGCCCACCGGGGAGCTGTTTTTT. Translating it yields CASLSWGLAGVGPTGELFF.

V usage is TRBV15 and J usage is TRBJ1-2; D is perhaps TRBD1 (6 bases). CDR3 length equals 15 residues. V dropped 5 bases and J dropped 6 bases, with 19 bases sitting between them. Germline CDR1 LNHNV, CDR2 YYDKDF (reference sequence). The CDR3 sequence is CATSEAPRGADGYTF. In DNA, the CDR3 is TGTGCCACCAGCGAAGCTCCCCGGGGGGCTGATGGCTACACCTTC.

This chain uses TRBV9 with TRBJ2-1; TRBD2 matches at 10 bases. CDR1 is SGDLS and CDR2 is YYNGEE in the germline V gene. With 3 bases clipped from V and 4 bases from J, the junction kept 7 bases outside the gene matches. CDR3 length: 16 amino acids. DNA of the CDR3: TGTGCCAGCAGCGGCCAGCGGGAGGGTCAATACAATGAGCAGTTCTTC. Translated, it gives CASSGQREGQYNEQFF.

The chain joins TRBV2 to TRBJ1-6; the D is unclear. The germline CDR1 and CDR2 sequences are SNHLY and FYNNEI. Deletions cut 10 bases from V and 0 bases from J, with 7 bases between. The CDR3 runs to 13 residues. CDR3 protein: CAIKSSYNSPLHF. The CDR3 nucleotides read TGTGCCATTAAGAGCTCCTATAATTCACCCCTCCACTTT.

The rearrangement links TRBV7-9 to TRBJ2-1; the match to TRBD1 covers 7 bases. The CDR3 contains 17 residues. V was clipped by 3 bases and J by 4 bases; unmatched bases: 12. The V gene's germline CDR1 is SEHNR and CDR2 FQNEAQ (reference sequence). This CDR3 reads CASSFRVRTGAYNEQFF. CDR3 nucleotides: TGTGCCAGCAGCTTCCGAGTCAGGACAGGAGCATACAATGAGCAGTTCTTC.

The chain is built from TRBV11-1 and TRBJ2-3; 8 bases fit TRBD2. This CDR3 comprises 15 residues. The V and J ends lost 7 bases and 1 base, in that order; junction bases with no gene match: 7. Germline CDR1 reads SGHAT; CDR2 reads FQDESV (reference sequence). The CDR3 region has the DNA TGTGCCAGCACGGCTAGCGGGTCGGGCACAGATACGCAGTATTTT. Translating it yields CASTASGSGTDTQYF.

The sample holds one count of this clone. This CDR3 reads CASGQGSFTDTQYF. CDR3 sequence (DNA): TGCGCCAGCGGACAGGGGTCCTTCACAGATACGCAGTATTTT. The chain employs TRBV10-2 and TRBJ2-3; TRBD1 matches 9 bases. Germline V CDR1 and CDR2: WSHSY, SAAADI. V gave up 8 bases and J gave up 2 bases; unmatched junction bases: 5. CDR3 size: 14 residues.

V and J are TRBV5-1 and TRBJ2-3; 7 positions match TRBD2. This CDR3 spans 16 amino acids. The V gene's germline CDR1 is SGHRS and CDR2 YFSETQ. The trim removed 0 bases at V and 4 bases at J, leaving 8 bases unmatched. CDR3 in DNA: TGCGCCAGCAGCTTGGGACTAGCTTGGGGTGCAGATACGCAGTATTTT. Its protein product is CASSLGLAWGADTQYF. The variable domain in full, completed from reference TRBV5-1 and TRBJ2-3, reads KAGVTQTPRYLIKTRGQQVTLSCSPISGHRSVSWYQQTPGQGLQFLFEYFSETQRNKGNFPGRFSGRQFSNSRSEMNVSTLELGDSALYLCASSLGLAWGADTQYFGPGTRLTVL.

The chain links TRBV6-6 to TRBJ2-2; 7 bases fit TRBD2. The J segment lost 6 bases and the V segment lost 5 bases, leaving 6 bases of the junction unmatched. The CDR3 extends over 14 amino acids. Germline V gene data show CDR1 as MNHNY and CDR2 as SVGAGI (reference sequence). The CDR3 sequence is CASSEGRAPGELFF. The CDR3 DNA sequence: TGTGCCAGCAGTGAGGGGAGGGCCCCCGGGGAGCTGTTTTTT.

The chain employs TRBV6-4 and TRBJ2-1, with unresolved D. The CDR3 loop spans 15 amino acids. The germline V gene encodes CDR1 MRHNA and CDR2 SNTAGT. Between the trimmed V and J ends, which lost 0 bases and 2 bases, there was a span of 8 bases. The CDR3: CASSDSSYPYNEQFF. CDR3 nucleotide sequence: TGTGCCAGCAGTGACTCAAGCTACCCCTACAATGAGCAGTTCTTC.

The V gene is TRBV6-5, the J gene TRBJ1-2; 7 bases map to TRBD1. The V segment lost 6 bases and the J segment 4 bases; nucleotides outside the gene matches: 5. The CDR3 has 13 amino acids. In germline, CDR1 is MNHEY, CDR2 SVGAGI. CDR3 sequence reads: CASRAGTAYGYTF. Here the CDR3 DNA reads TGTGCCAGCAGAGCCGGGACAGCCTATGGCTACACCTTC.

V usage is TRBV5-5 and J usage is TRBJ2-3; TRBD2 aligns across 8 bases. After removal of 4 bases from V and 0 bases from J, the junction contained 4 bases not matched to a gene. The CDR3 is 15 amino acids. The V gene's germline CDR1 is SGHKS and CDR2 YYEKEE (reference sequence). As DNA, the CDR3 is TGTGCCAGCAGCCGGGGGGGTACTAGCACAGATACGCAGTATTTT. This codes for CASSRGGTSTDTQYF.

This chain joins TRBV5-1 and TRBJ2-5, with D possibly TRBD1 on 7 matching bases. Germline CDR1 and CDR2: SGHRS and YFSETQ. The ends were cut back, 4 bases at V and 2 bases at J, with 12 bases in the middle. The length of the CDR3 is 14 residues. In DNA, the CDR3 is TGCGCCAGCAGCCCGACAGGGAGGCAAGAGACCCAGTACTTC. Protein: CASSPTGRQETQYF.

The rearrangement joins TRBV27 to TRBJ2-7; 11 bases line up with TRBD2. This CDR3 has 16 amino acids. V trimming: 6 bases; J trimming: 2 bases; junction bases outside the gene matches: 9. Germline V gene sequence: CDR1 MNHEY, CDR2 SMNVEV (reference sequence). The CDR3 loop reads CASRGYKGLAAYEQYF. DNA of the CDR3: TGTGCCAGCAGAGGGTATAAGGGACTAGCGGCCTACGAGCAGTACTTC.

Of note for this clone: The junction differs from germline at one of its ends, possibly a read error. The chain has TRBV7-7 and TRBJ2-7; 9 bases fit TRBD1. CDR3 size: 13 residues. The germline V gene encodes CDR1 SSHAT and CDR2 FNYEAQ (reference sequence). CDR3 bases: TGTGCTAGCAGCTTGGACAGGGGTGGCGAGCAGTACTTC. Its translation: CASSLDRGGEQYF.

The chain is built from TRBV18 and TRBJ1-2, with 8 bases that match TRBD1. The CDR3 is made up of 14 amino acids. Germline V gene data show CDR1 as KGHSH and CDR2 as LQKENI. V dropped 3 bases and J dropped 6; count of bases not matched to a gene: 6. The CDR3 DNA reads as TGTGCCAGCTCACCTCCGGGACAGGCTCATGGCTACACCTTC. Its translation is CASSPPGQAHGYTF. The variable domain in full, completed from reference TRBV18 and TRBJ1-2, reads NAGVMQNPRHLVRRRGQEARLRCSPMKGHSHVYWYRQLPEEGLKFMVYLQKENIIDESGMPKERFSAEFPKEGPSILRIQQVVRGDSAAYFCASSPPGQAHGYTFGSGTRLTVV.

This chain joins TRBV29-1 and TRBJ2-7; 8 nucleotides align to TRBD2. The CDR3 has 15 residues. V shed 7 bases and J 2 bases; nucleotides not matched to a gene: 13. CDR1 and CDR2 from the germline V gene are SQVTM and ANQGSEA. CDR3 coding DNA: TGCAGCGGTCCAGGGGCAGGCGGGAGGCCCTACGAGCAGTACTTC. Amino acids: CSGPGAGGRPYEQYF.

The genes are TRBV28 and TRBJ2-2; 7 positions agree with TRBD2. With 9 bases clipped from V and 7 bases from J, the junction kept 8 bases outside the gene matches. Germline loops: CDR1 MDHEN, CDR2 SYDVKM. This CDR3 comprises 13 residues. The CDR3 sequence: CASRGGVDGELFF. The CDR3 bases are TGTGCCAGTAGGGGAGGGGTGGACGGGGAGCTGTTTTTT.